The TCR beta chain described here comes from a study of CD8 T cells in ankylosing spondylitis. Study-wide findings and caveats: The clones that were linked to disease were reported to be significantly enriched in matched synovial fluid samples from ankylosing spondylitis patients. Characteristic, it appeared, of ankylosing spondylitis blood was a TCR beta motif of eight or nine highly homologous variants. There were earlier reports of some motif variants in reactive arthritis synovial fluid and blood.

One entry per CDR3 protein results from TCRdb running MiXCR on the 5' RACE reads. The sample holds approximately 130,000 distinct CDR3 sequences, 7% to 10% seen once. Of note for this clonotype: No antigen is known for it. The CDR3 ends on some other residue instead of the conserved phenylalanine or tryptophan, so this is likely a read error.

This CDR3 has 12 residues. V gave up 2 bases and J gave up 4 bases, with 3 bases separating them. The receptor comes from a male donor with ankylosing spondylitis or in good health (not recorded which). The chain couples TRBV12-3 or TRBV12-4 to TRBJ1-3; D gene ambiguous. Sequencing was carried out using blood, either unsorted or a sorted T cell fraction (not recorded which). The CDR3 region is CASSLNGNTIYL. In DNA, the CDR3 is TGTGCCAGCAGTTTAAACGGAAACACCATATATTTG.